The 12 T cell receptor beta chains below all came from one sample that was sequenced in a study of siplizumab effects on memory and regulatory T cells. Profiled with immunoSEQ multiplex PCR; TCRdb holds only in-frame clones, not every one. The repertoire holds some 96,000 clones, with about 95% as singletons. Material for sequencing was non-Treg CD4+ T cells sorted from blood. The source is a human donor in good health.

This rearrangement joins TRBV28 to TRBJ1-2, with 8 bases lining up with TRBD1. Germline CDR1 and CDR2: MDHEN and SYDVKM. CDR3 size: 16 residues. V lost 4 bases, J lost 4 bases, and 11 bases stayed unmatched. This chain's CDR3 is CASSSGGGMIGYGYTF. The CDR3 nucleotides are TGTGCCAGCAGTTCAGGGGGCGGGATGATAGGCTATGGCTACACCTTC.

The genes are TRBV27 and TRBJ2-6, with D hard to call. The germline V gene has CDR1 MNHEY and CDR2 SMNVEV (reference sequence). The V gene lost 6 bases and the J gene lost 1 base, with 10 bases spanning the gap. The CDR3 spans 15 residues. The chain's CDR3 is CASSQQISGANVLTF. The CDR3 DNA sequence: TGTGCCAGCAGCCAACAAATTTCTGGGGCCAACGTCCTGACTTTC.

This chain joins TRBV2 and TRBJ2-7; D is unresolved. Trimming took off 6 bases at V and 0 bases at J, with 6 bases between the two ends. Germline CDR1 and CDR2: SNHLY and FYNNEI. CDR3 length: 12 residues. The CDR3 is CASRQSSYEQYF. Written as DNA, the CDR3 is TGTGCCAGCAGACAGAGCTCCTACGAGCAGTACTTC.

The V and J genes are TRBV10-3 and TRBJ2-1, with 9 bases fitting TRBD2. Germline values: CDR1 ENHRY, CDR2 SYGVKD. V gave up 2 bases and J gave up 5 bases; unmatched junction bases: 4. There are 15 residues in the CDR3. The CDR3 sequence: CAISEGGLADNEQFF. DNA for the CDR3: TGTGCCATCAGTGAGGGGGGACTAGCTGACAATGAGCAGTTCTTC.

The chain has TRBV2 and TRBJ2-2; TRBD2 might be the D (5 bases). This CDR3 is built from 14 residues. Per germline, CDR1 SNHLY and CDR2 FYNNEI. The V end was cut by 5 bases, the J end by 1 base, with 8 bases between. Here the CDR3 reads CASSILENTGELFF. The CDR3 DNA sequence: TGTGCCAGCAGTATACTAGAGAACACCGGGGAGCTGTTTTTT.

The V call is TRBV7-2, the J call TRBJ2-2; D remains unclear. Germline V CDR1 and CDR2: SGHTA, FQGNSA. Trimming shortened V by 1 base and J by 2 bases, and 5 bases separated the two germline ends. The CDR3 sequence is 14 residues long. The CDR3 here is CASSLDPNTGELFF. The CDR3 nucleotides are TGTGCCAGCAGCTTAGACCCTAACACCGGGGAGCTGTTTTTT.

The chain uses TRBV5-1 and TRBJ2-6; D unresolved. From germline, CDR1 is SGHRS and CDR2 YFSETQ. Trimming cost V 4 bases and J 0 bases, with 17 bases left between them. The CDR3 is 18 residues long. The CDR3 is CASSLGVGSRSGANVLTF. For the CDR3, the DNA is TGCGCCAGCAGCCTCGGAGTGGGAAGCCGCTCTGGGGCCAACGTCCTGACTTTC.

The rearrangement links TRBV28 to TRBJ1-1, with TRBD1 matching 8 bases. Germline CDR1 reads MDHEN; CDR2 reads SYDVKM. This CDR3 region has 15 residues. Germline trimming cut 9 bases from V and 3 bases from J; bases unmatched to any gene: 12. The CDR3 region is CASYLGGQAYTEAFF. CDR3 nucleotide sequence: TGTGCCAGTTACCTAGGGGGACAGGCTTACACTGAAGCTTTCTTT.

This clone was observed a single time. The J gene is TRBJ2-3, the V gene TRBV7-9, with D possibly being TRBD2 (6 bases). Germline V gene data show CDR1 as SEHNR and CDR2 as FQNEAQ (reference sequence). The CDR3 is 15 amino acids. V was pared by 3 bases and J by 2 bases, with 12 bases between. CDR3 DNA: TGTGCCAGCAGCTTCGGGGCGGGACCCACAGATACGCAGTATTTT. Amino acid sequence: CASSFGAGPTDTQYF.

V and J are TRBV6-1 and TRBJ2-5; 8 bases match TRBD2. CDR3 length: 15 residues. Unmatched junction bases numbered 8, after V lost 5 bases and J lost 3 bases. Germline lookup yields CDR1 MNHNS and CDR2 SASEGT. The CDR3 nucleotides read TGTGCCAGCAGTCCCACCGGGACTAGGGAAGAGACCCAGTACTTC. Encoded protein: CASSPTGTREETQYF.

This rearrangement joins TRBV9 to TRBJ2-1, with D perhaps matching TRBD2 (5 bases). CDR1 is SGDLS and CDR2 is YYNGEE in the germline V gene. The CDR3 runs to 16 residues. Trimming pared 2 bases from V and 0 bases from J, leaving 12 bases between. CDR3 nucleotides: TGTGCCAGCAGCGTGACTGGGGAGAGCTCCTACAATGAGCAGTTCTTC. Translated: CASSVTGESSYNEQFF.

V gene TRBV12-2 combines with J gene TRBJ2-7; the listed D gene, TRBD1, was not tested against the DNA. TRBV12-2 is a listed pseudogene. This CDR3 is 14 amino acids long. In DNA form, the CDR3 reads TGTGCAAGTCGCTCCCCACAGGGGAGCTACGAGCAGTACTTC. Encoded protein: CASRSPQGSYEQYF.